The 13 T cell receptor beta chains presented below share a single source sample, sequenced in a study of brain T cells in children with intractable seizures. The assay was immunoSEQ multiplex PCR, and TCRdb's table has in-frame clones only and misses some. The sample shows 88,000 or so clones, around 90% of them seen only once. The source material was peripheral blood, sampled at surgery. The receptor source for this set is a girl aged 2 to 10 with Rasmussen encephalitis and intractable seizures.

This clone was picked up one time. The genes are TRBV10-1 and TRBJ2-3; 9 positions agree with TRBD2. V lost 1 base and J lost 5; bases outside the gene matches: 7. Per germline, CDR1 WNHNN and CDR2 SYGVQD (reference sequence). CDR3 length: 16 amino acids. The chain's CDR3 is CASSEWRREGRDTQYF. CDR3 DNA sequence: TGCGCCAGCAGTGAGTGGAGGCGGGAGGGCCGAGATACGCAGTATTTT.

J is TRBJ1-2 and V is TRBV5-1; 8 bases are shared with TRBD1. CDR1 is SGHRS and CDR2 is YFSETQ in the germline V gene. The V and J ends lost 4 bases and 7 bases, in that order; junction bases with no gene match: 15. The CDR3 is 16 amino acids. The chain's CDR3 is CASSPRQDREISGYTF. The CDR3 DNA sequence: TGCGCCAGCAGCCCGAGGCAGGACAGGGAGATCTCTGGCTACACCTTC.

The rearrangement joins TRBV12-5 to TRBJ2-1, with 7 nucleotides matching TRBD1. Trimming cost V 6 bases and J 7 bases; bases outside gene matches: 6. The CDR3 consists of 13 residues. The germline V gene has CDR1 LGHNT and CDR2 FRNRAP. In DNA form, the CDR3 reads TGTGCTAGTGGGACAGGGAAGGGTAATGAGCAGTTCTTC. Protein sequence: CASGTGKGNEQFF.

The chain carries TRBV5-3 and TRBJ2-3, with 7 positions matching TRBD1. TRBV5-3 belongs to the ORF category, with a function that is uncertain. The CDR3 runs to 16 residues. V trimming: 7 bases; J trimming: 0 bases; junction bases outside the gene matches: 11. For the CDR3, the DNA is TGTGCCAGAGGTCCGTGGGACAGCGGAAGCACAGATACGCAGTATTTT. Translated: CARGPWDSGSTDTQYF.

The gene calls are TRBV5-6 and TRBJ2-4, with 11 bases identical to TRBD2. Germline values: CDR1 SGHDT, CDR2 YYEEEE. Germline trimming cut 2 bases from V and 6 bases from J; bases unmatched to any gene: 7. The CDR3 extends over 16 amino acids. The CDR3 is CASSLIGGTSGNIQYF. The CDR3 bases are TGTGCCAGCAGCTTAATAGGGGGGACTAGCGGAAACATTCAGTACTTC.

This chain joins TRBV5-4 and TRBJ1-2, with D perhaps TRBD1 (5 bases). The CDR3 contains 14 residues. CDR1 is SGHNT and CDR2 is YYREEE in the germline V gene (reference sequence). V lost 0 bases, J lost 8 bases, and 14 bases lay in between. The CDR3 coding sequence is TGTGCCAGCAGCTTGGCTGGGGCCCCCGTAGGCTACACCTTC. Amino acids: CASSLAGAPVGYTF.

V and J are TRBV30 and TRBJ1-6, with D uncertain. Per germline, CDR1 GTSNPN and CDR2 SVGIG (reference sequence). The CDR3 loop spans 13 amino acids. Deletions cut 1 base from V and 14 bases from J, with 15 bases between. The CDR3 is CAWSAGAPRALHF. DNA of the CDR3: TGTGCCTGGAGTGCGGGAGCCCCTAGGGCCCTCCACTTT.

The chain couples TRBV6-5 to TRBJ1-2; D is undetermined. The germline gives CDR1 MNHEY, CDR2 SVGAGI. The ends were cut back, 6 bases at V and 7 bases at J, with 9 bases in the middle. The CDR3 is 11 residues long. The DNA of the CDR3 is TGTGCCAGCAGGGACCGAGGTGGCTACACCTTC. It is translated as CASRDRGGYTF.

V and J are TRBV7-9 and TRBJ2-5; 8 nucleotides match TRBD2. Trimming cost V 2 bases and J 4 bases; bases outside gene matches: 3. The germline V gene has CDR1 SEHNR and CDR2 FQNEAQ (reference sequence). This CDR3 is 14 amino acids long. CDR3 sequence (DNA): TGTGCCAGCAGCTTAAGCGGGAGCGGAGAGACCCAGTACTTC. Protein product: CASSLSGSGETQYF.

This clone was recorded once. The chain employs TRBV7-3 and TRBJ2-2; TRBD2 is a possible D gene (6 bases). CDR1 SGHTA and CDR2 FQGTGA come from the germline V gene. This CDR3 spans 14 amino acids. Trimming left V 3 bases short and J 4 bases short, with 9 bases between. The DNA of the CDR3 is TGTGCCAGCAGCTTGAAGGGAGGCACCGGGGAGCTGTTTTTT. Translation: CASSLKGGTGELFF.

This clone was seen only once. The chain couples TRBV7-9 to TRBJ1-2; 8 nucleotides line up with TRBD1. The CDR3 is made up of 14 amino acids. Germline-derived CDR1 and CDR2 are SEHNR and FQNEAQ (reference sequence). Trimming took 5 bases from V and 8 from J; bases not matched to a gene: 10. The CDR3 coding sequence is TGTGCCAGCAGCCCCCAGGACAGGGTGTCGGGCTACACCTTC. Translation: CASSPQDRVSGYTF. Full variable domain (outside the CDR3, taken from reference TRBV7-9 and TRBJ1-2): DTGVSQNPRHKITKRGQNVTFRCDPISEHNRLYWYRQTLGQGPEFLTYFQNEAQLEKSRLLSDRFSAERPKGSFSTLEIQRTEQGDSAMYLCASSPQDRVSGYTFGSGTRLTVV.

The chain is built from TRBV13 and TRBJ1-1; D perhaps matches TRBD1 (6 bases). Looked up from germline, CDR1 is PRHDT and CDR2 is FYEKMQ (reference sequence). The CDR3 extends over 15 amino acids. V lost 0 bases to trimming and J lost 0 bases, with 8 bases between them. The CDR3 loop is CASSLGAGVNTEAFF. The CDR3 DNA reads TGTGCCAGCAGCTTAGGGGCAGGGGTGAACACTGAAGCTTTCTTT. The full variable domain, completed using reference TRBV13 and TRBJ1-1, is AAGVIQSPRHLIKEKRETATLKCYPIPRHDTVYWYQQGPGQDPQFLISFYEKMQSDKGSIPDRFSAQQFSDYHSELNMSSLELGDSALYFCASSLGAGVNTEAFFGQGTRLTVV.

CDR3 protein: CASSLVDSPYEQYF. CDR3 DNA: TGTGCCAGCAGCTTAGTGGACAGCCCCTACGAGCAGTACTTC. The chain uses TRBV11-3 and TRBJ2-7; D possibly corresponds to TRBD1 (6 bases). The CDR3 covers 14 residues. The V gene's germline CDR1 is SGHNT and CDR2 YENEEA. With 1 base removed from V and 2 bases from J, the gap between germline ends came to 9 bases. Together with reference TRBV11-3 and TRBJ2-7, the CDR3 gives the full variable domain: EAGVVQSPRYKIIEKKQPVAFWCNPISGHNTLYWYLQNLGQGPELLIRYENEEAVDDSQLPKDRFSAERLKGVDSTLKIQPAELGDSAVYLCASSLVDSPYEQYFGPGTRLTVT.